This TCR beta chain was captured in a study of T cells in localized non-small cell lung cancer. Study-wide results and caveats: With higher T cell density in blood came longer overall survival. Among the top 100 tumor clones, a median around 62 appeared in adjacent lung.

The CDR3 is 16 residues long. Trimming removed 3 bases from V and 4 bases from J, with 18 bases in between. The germline gives CDR1 KGHSH, CDR2 LQKENI. This clone was seen once. Antigen unknown. Produced via immunoSEQ multiplex PCR; TCRdb's table is partial and in-frame only. In the table there are some 40,000 clones, roughly 92% of which are singletons. This chain links TRBV18 with TRBJ1-1; a weak D match, TRBD1 (6 bases). This clonotype was obtained from a female donor older than 55 with stage I lung adenocarcinoma. The input for sequencing was peripheral blood, taken before any cancer treatment. The CDR3 protein is CASSPLGGHGGTEAFF. CDR3 coding DNA: TGTGCCAGCTCACCTCTTGGGGGCCATGGTGGCACTGAAGCTTTCTTT.